A selection of T cell receptor beta chains follows, all from one sample in a study of CD8+ T cells in alopecia areata. TCRdb's table, derived via immunoSEQ multiplex PCR, lists solely in-frame clones and lacks some. The sample shows approximately 180,000 clones, roughly 53% of them seen only once. The sample here was CD8+ T cells sorted from blood, taken at week 24, from a patient treated with tofacitinib. These receptors were obtained from a human donor with alopecia areata. The CDR3 runs from the conserved cysteine through the conserved F or W. The order of the fields is J gene, D gene, clone size, V gene, CDR3 DNA, CDR3 protein. D genes are given only for firm matches. Clone size is stated in some rows and not others, as once, few, many or a class when expanded.

TRBJ2-2	.	.	TRBV6-1	TGTGCCACCAAAACAGGGATCGCCGGGGAGCTGTTTTTT	CATKTGIAGELFF
TRBJ2-1	TRBD1	.	TRBV7-9	TGTGCCAGCAGCACGACAGGGACGAGGCACAATGAGCAGTTCTTC	CASSTTGTRHNEQFF
TRBJ2-1	.	few	TRBV11-2	TGTGCCAGCAGCTCCATTGAAAATGAGCAGTTCTTC	CASSSIENEQFF
TRBJ2-2	TRBD2	few	TRBV2	TGTGCCAGCAGTGAAATTACTAGCGGGGTGCCCGGGGAGCTGTTTTTT	CASSEITSGVPGELFF
TRBJ2-2	.	.	TRBV29-1	TGCAGCGTTTCCACAGGGCCCAACACCGGGGAGCTGTTTTTT	CSVSTGPNTGELFF
TRBJ2-1	.	few	TRBV30	TGTGCCTGGAGTGCCATAAAGCAGGAGAGCTCCTACAATGAGCAGTTCTTC	CAWSAIKQESSYNEQFF
TRBJ1-1	.	.	TRBV9	TGTGCCAGCAGCGGGATGAACACTGAAGCTTTCTTT	CASSGMNTEAFF
TRBJ1-4	TRBD1	few	TRBV29-1	TGCAGCGTTCTCGGGACAGGGGGCCAAAGAGGACGAGAAAAACTGTTTTTT	CSVLGTGGQRGREKLFF
TRBJ2-5	TRBD2	.	TRBV6-1	TGTGCCAGCAGTGAGTCAACGACTAGCGGGGTCCAAGAGACCCAGTACTTC	CASSESTTSGVQETQYF
TRBJ2-3	TRBD2	.	TRBV30	TGTGCCTGGACGGCGGGGGGCACCCGGGATACGCAGTATTTT	CAWTAGGTRDTQYF
TRBJ2-3	TRBD2	.	TRBV29-1	TGCAGCGTTGATGGGGCTAGCGGGGGGGTCACAGATACGCAGTATTTT	CSVDGASGGVTDTQYF
TRBJ1-5	.	few	TRBV27	TGTGCCAGCAGCCAGGGGACGGCTTGGAGATCGCCCCAGCATTTT	CASSQGTAWRSPQHF
TRBJ1-1	TRBD1	once	TRBV30	TGTGCCCTACGACAGGGGCAGCAAGCTTTCTTT	CALRQGQQAFF
TRBJ1-5	.	.	TRBV10-2	TGCGCCAGCAGTGAGATTTATGATCAGCCCCAGCATTTT	CASSEIYDQPQHF
TRBJ2-5	.	.	TRBV5-1	TGCGCCAGCAGATCCGACTATCAAGAGACCCAGTACTTC	CASRSDYQETQYF
TRBJ2-1	.	.	TRBV30	TGTGCCTGGGCCAGGGGACCACACCCATCAAATGAGCAGTTCTTC	CAWARGPHPSNEQFF
TRBJ2-1	TRBD2	.	TRBV20-1	TGCAGTTCCGGAGGACTAGGTGCGTTCTTC	CSSGGLGAFF
TRBJ2-3	.	few	TRBV7-9	TGTGCCAGCAGTTCGGAACTGCAGAGTCCCCCAAGAAGAGATACGCAGTATTTT	CASSSELQSPPRRDTQYF
TRBJ2-3	.	.	TRBV7-7	TGTGCCAGCAGCCTGGATCCAGGGGATACGCAGTATTTT	CASSLDPGDTQYF
TRBJ2-5	.	.	TRBV27	TGTGCCAGCAGTTTATGGGCCGGAGGGCAAGAGACCCAGTACTTC	CASSLWAGGQETQYF
TRBJ2-7	.	.	TRBV30	TGTGCCTGGGGGATCGGCGGGGTTATCGACGAGCAGTACTTC	CAWGIGGVIDEQYF
TRBJ2-7	TRBD2	.	TRBV5-1	TGCGCCAGCAGCTTGGGATCCGGACTAGCGGGGCTCGAGCAGTACTTC	CASSLGSGLAGLEQYF
TRBJ2-1	.	.	TRBV6-1	TGTGCCAGCAGTGAGCCCGGCGGGCAGGCGGTTGAGTTCTTC	CASSEPGGQAVEFF
TRBJ1-1	.	many	TRBV11-2	TGTGCCAGCAGCCCGGCCCTGTGGGGGAGCCAGGAAGCTTTCTTT	CASSPALWGSQEAFF
TRBJ1-2	.	once	TRBV29-1	TGCAGCGTTGATGAGGGACTCGCTGGCTACACCTTC	CSVDEGLAGYTF
TRBJ1-5	.	.	TRBV19	TGTGCCAGTAGTCCCCAGGCAGGGCGGCAGCCCCAGCATTTT	CASSPQAGRQPQHF
TRBJ2-7	.	once	TRBV5-1	TGCGCCAGCAGCTTGGATGGAGAGAGCTACGAGCAGTACTTC	CASSLDGESYEQYF
TRBJ1-1	TRBD1	few	TRBV5-1	TGCGCCAGCAGCCTCGGGACAGGCAAAGAAGCTTTCTTT	CASSLGTGKEAFF
TRBJ2-2	.	.	TRBV25-1	TGTGCCAGCAGTGGATCGCCCGGGGAGCTGTTTTTT	CASSGSPGELFF
TRBJ1-2	.	.	TRBV19	TGTGCCAGTAGTGGTGGACGGAGCTACACCTTC	CASSGGRSYTF
TRBJ2-5	.	.	TRBV5-6	TGTGCCAGCAGCTTGGGACGGGCACAAGAGACCCAGTACTTC	CASSLGRAQETQYF
TRBJ2-1	.	once	TRBV5-1	TGCGCCAGCAGCTCCAACCGGGAGCAGTTCTTC	CASSSNREQFF
TRBJ2-5	TRBD1	.	TRBV10-3	TGTGCCATCAGTGTGGACAGGAAGCAAGAGACCCAGTACTTC	CAISVDRKQETQYF
TRBJ2-7	.	.	TRBV30	TGTGCCTGGGGAACTAGCTTCTACGAGCAGTACTTC	CAWGTSFYEQYF
TRBJ1-5	TRBD1	.	TRBV6-1	TGTGCCAGCAGACCAGACAGGGGGGACAATCAGCCCCAGCATTTT	CASRPDRGDNQPQHF
TRBJ2-1	TRBD2	.	TRBV9	TGTGCCAGCAGCGTGGGGACTAGCGGGTCCAATGAGCAGTTCTTC	CASSVGTSGSNEQFF
TRBJ1-1	.	.	TRBV5-6	TGTGCCAGCAGCTTGGCAGTGCTTAATGAAGCTTTCTTT	CASSLAVLNEAFF
TRBJ2-7	.	.	TRBV11-2	TGTGCCAGCAGCTTGAACCGGGACAAGCTTTATAACCGGGAGTACTTC	CASSLNRDKLYNREYF
TRBJ2-3	.	few	TRBV11-2	TGTGCCAGCAGCTTAGGATTTGGGGAGACAGATACGCAGTATTTT	CASSLGFGETDTQYF
TRBJ2-4	.	.	TRBV10-3	TGTGCCATCAGTGAGAATCCGGGGCCCCGGTCTCAAAACATTCAGTACTTC	CAISENPGPRSQNIQYF
TRBJ1-2	TRBD1	.	TRBV10-3	TGTGCCACCCTGGACAGGGAATATGGCTACACCTTC	CATLDREYGYTF
TRBJ1-2	.	.	TRBV29-1	TGCAGCGTTGAATCCGGGCAGGGGAGAGTCGTCTACACCTTC	CSVESGQGRVVYTF
TRBJ2-7	.	.	TRBV7-2	TGTGCCAGCAGCCTCCGGGACCCCCCCAACGAGCAGTACTTC	CASSLRDPPNEQYF
TRBJ1-1	.	few	TRBV27	TGTGCCAGCAGTTTATCTCAGGCGAACACTGAAGCTTTCTTT	CASSLSQANTEAFF
TRBJ2-2	.	few	TRBV7-9	TGTGCCAGCAGCTCGATAAGCGGCGCGAACACCGGGGAGCTGTTTTTT	CASSSISGANTGELFF
TRBJ1-5	TRBD1	.	TRBV4-3	TGCGCCAGCAGCATCGACAGGGCTCAGCCCCAGCATTTT	CASSIDRAQPQHF
TRBJ2-3	.	few	TRBV4-3	TGCGCCAGCAGCCAAGAACGGGGGCGTCTAGATACGCAGTATTTT	CASSQERGRLDTQYF
TRBJ2-7	.	once	TRBV11-2	TGTGCCAGCAGCTCTCCTATTGGTCGTTTTGAGCAGTACTTC	CASSSPIGRFEQYF
TRBJ2-2	TRBD1	.	TRBV7-9	TGTGCCAGCAGCTTCTACACAGGGGAACCCGGGGAGCTGTTTTTT	CASSFYTGEPGELFF
TRBJ1-2	TRBD1	once	TRBV5-1	TGCGCCAGCTCAGGGACAGGGGGCCCAGGCTACACCTTC	CASSGTGGPGYTF
TRBJ2-7	.	.	TRBV9	TGTGCCAGCAGCGTAGGATGGGACGCCTCCTACGAGCAGTACTTC	CASSVGWDASYEQYF